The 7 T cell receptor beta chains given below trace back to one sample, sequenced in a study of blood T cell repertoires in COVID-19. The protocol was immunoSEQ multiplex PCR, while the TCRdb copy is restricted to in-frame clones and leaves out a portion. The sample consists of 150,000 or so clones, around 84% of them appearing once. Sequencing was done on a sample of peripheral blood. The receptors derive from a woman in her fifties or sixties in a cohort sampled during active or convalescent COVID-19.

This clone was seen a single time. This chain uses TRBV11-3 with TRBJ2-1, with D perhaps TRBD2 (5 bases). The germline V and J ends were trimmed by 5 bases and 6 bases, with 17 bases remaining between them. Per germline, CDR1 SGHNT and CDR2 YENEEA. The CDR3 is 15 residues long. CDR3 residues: CASSHPGKAFNEQFF. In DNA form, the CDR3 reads TGTGCCAGCAGCCATCCGGGGAAGGCTTTCAATGAGCAGTTCTTC.

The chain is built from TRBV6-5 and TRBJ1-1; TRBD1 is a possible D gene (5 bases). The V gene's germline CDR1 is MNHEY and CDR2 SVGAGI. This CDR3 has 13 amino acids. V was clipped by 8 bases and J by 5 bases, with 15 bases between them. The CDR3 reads CASGRGYGTEAFF. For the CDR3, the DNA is TGTGCCAGCGGAAGGGGTTACGGAACTGAAGCTTTCTTT.

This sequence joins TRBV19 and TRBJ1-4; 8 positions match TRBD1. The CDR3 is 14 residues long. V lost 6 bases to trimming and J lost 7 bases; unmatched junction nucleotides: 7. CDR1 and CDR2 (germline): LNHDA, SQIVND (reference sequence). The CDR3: CASRGDRGSEKLFF. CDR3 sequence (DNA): TGTGCCAGTAGGGGAGACAGGGGTTCTGAAAAACTGTTTTTT. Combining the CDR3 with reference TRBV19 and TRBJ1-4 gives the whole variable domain DGGITQSPKYLFRKEGQNVTLSCEQNLNHDAMYWYRQDPGQGLRLIYYSQIVNDFQKGDIAEGYSVSREKKESFPLTVTSAQKNPTAFYLCASRGDRGSEKLFFGSGTQLSVL.

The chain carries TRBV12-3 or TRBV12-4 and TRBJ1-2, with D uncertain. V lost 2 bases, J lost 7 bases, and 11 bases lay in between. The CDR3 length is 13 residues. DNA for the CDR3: TGTGCCAGCAGTTTAACACTCGGGGTTGGCTACACCTTC. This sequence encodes CASSLTLGVGYTF.

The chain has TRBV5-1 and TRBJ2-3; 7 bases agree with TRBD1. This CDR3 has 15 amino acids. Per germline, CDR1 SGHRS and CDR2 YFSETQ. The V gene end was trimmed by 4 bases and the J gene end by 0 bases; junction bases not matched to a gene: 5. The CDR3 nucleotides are TGCGCCAGCAGCACGGGACAGCTAAGCACAGATACGCAGTATTTT. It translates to CASSTGQLSTDTQYF.

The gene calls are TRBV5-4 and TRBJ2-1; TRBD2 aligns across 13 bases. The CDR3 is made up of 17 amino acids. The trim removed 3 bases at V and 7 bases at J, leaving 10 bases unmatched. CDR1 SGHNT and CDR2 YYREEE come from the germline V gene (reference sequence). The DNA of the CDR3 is TGTGCCAGCAGCTCACGGACTAGCGGGGGCTCGGGAAATGAGCAGTTCTTC. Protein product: CASSSRTSGGSGNEQFF.

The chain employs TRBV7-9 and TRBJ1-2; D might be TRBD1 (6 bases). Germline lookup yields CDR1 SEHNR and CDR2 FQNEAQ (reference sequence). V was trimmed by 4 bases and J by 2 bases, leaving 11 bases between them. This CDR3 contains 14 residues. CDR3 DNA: TGTGCCAGCAGCTCAGGGACACTAAACTATGGCTACACCTTC. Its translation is CASSSGTLNYGYTF.